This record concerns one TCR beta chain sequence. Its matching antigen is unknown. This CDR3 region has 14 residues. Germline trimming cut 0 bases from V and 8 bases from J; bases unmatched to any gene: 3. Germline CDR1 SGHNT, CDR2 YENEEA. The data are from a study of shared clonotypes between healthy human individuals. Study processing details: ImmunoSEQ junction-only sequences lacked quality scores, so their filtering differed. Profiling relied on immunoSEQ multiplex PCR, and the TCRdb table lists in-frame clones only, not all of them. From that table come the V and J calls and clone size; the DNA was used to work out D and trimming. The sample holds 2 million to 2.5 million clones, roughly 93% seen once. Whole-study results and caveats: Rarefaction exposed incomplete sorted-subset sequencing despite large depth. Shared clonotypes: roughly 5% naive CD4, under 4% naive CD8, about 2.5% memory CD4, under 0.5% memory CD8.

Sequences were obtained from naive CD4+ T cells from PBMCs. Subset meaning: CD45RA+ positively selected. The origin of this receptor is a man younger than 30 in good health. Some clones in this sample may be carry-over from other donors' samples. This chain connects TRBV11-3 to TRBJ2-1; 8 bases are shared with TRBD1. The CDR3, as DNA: TGTGCCAGCAGCTTAGAGTCAGGGGGCCATGAGCAGTTCTTC. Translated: CASSLESGGHEQFF.